The 14 T cell receptor beta chains reported below all come from one sample, sequenced in a study of cytomegalovirus exposure and HLA in healthy donors. PCR involved 60 Vbeta and 13 Jbeta primers. Produced via immunoSEQ multiplex PCR; TCRdb's table is partial and in-frame only. The repertoire holds about 130,000 clones, with approximately 75% as singletons. Sequencing was carried out using PBMCs. These receptors were taken from a male donor in good health and CMV-seronegative.

V usage is TRBV28 and J usage is TRBJ1-4, with TRBD1 matching 8 bases. The CDR3 runs to 14 residues. Germline CDR1 is MDHEN and CDR2 is SYDVKM. After removal of 3 bases from V and 7 bases from J, the junction contained 4 bases not matched to a gene. The CDR3 loop reads CASSFHRGGEKLFF. CDR3 sequence (DNA): TGTGCCAGCAGTTTTCACAGGGGGGGTGAAAAACTGTTTTTT.

A single count supports this clone. The rearrangement links TRBV7-2 to TRBJ1-2; TRBD1 matches at 7 bases. The length of the CDR3 is 13 residues. Losses at the gene ends were 5 bases for V and 6 bases for J; bases not matched to a gene: 6. CDR1 is SGHTA, CDR2 FQGNSA, per germline. CDR3: CASSARQGDGYTF. In nucleotides, the CDR3 is TGTGCCAGCAGCGCACGACAGGGTGATGGCTACACCTTC.

The genes are TRBV5-4 and TRBJ1-3; unclear D gene. The CDR3 runs 15 residues. Trimming cost V 4 bases and J 0 bases, with 11 bases left between them. Per germline, CDR1 SGHNT and CDR2 YYREEE (reference sequence). CDR3 DNA sequence: TGTGCCAGCAGCATGAACCTATTCTCTGGAAACACCATATATTTT. It encodes CASSMNLFSGNTIYF.

The V and J genes are TRBV11-3 and TRBJ2-7; 8 nucleotides agree with TRBD2. This CDR3 has 15 amino acids. V dropped 3 bases and J dropped 4; count of bases not matched to a gene: 8. CDR1 is SGHNT, CDR2 YENEEA, per germline. This CDR3 is CASSFGRGGVYEQYF. CDR3 coding DNA: TGTGCCAGCAGCTTCGGACGGGGGGGCGTTTACGAGCAGTACTTC.

The gene calls are TRBV11-2 and TRBJ2-7, with 11 bases identical to TRBD2. With V trimmed by 4 bases and J by 2 bases, 7 bases remained unmatched. Germline-derived CDR1 and CDR2 are SGHAT and FQNNGV. This CDR3 is built from 16 residues. The CDR3 sequence is CASSSPTSGGPYEQYF. The CDR3 DNA reads TGTGCCAGCAGCTCCCCCACTAGCGGGGGACCCTACGAGCAGTACTTC. The variable domain in full, with the rest retrieved from reference TRBV11-2 and TRBJ2-7, is EAGVAQSPRYKIIEKRQSVAFWCNPISGHATLYWYQQILGQGPKLLIQFQNNGVVDDSQLPKDRFSAERLKGVDSTLKIQPAKLEDSAVYLCASSSPTSGGPYEQYFGPGTRLTVT.

The chain recombines TRBV7-3 with TRBJ2-3; 9 bases fit TRBD2. After removal of 0 bases from V and 2 bases from J, the junction contained 12 bases not matched to a gene. Germline CDR1 reads SGHTA; CDR2 reads FQGTGA. The CDR3 runs 19 residues. The CDR3 protein is CASSLTSRASGASTDTQYF. For the CDR3, the DNA is TGTGCCAGCAGCTTAACGAGTAGAGCTAGCGGGGCATCCACAGATACGCAGTATTTT.

The V and J genes are TRBV10-3 and TRBJ2-7; TRBD1 agrees at 7 bases. J was trimmed by 5 bases and V by 4 bases; bases with no gene match: 8. The germline V gene encodes CDR1 ENHRY and CDR2 SYGVKD. The length of the CDR3 is 14 residues. The CDR3 coding sequence is TGTGCCATCAGTGGACAGGGTAAGCCCAACGAGCAGTACTTC. Protein sequence: CAISGQGKPNEQYF.

The genes are TRBV5-4 and TRBJ2-3; unclear D gene. The V gene lost 5 bases and the J gene lost 1 base, with 11 bases spanning the gap. Germline CDR1 is SGHNT and CDR2 is YYREEE (reference sequence). The CDR3 is 14 residues long. The chain's CDR3 is CASSPRVGTDTQYF. Written as DNA, the CDR3 is TGTGCCAGCAGTCCCCGGGTGGGCACAGATACGCAGTATTTT.

The CDR3: CASSLPGNSPLHF. In nucleotides, the CDR3 is TGTGCCAGCAGCTTACCAGGAAATTCACCCCTCCACTTT. The rearrangement links TRBV5-5 to TRBJ1-6; D remains unclear. Germline CDR1 and CDR2: SGHKS and YYEKEE (reference sequence). The ends were cut back, 2 bases at V and 7 bases at J, with 7 bases in the middle. The CDR3 is made up of 13 amino acids.

The CDR3 is CASSRLRDRGLGYTF. The CDR3 DNA reads TGTGCCAGTAGTAGACTTCGGGACAGGGGTCTTGGCTACACCTTC. The chain joins TRBV19 to TRBJ1-2; 10 positions agree with TRBD1. Germline values: CDR1 LNHDA, CDR2 SQIVND (reference sequence). J was trimmed by 7 bases and V by 4 bases; bases with no gene match: 9. This CDR3 is built from 15 residues.

Concerning this clone itself: Relative to the germline gene, one junction end is altered; a read error may explain this. The chain links TRBV5-1 to TRBJ1-5; D may be TRBD1 (5 bases). Germline CDR1 is SGHRS and CDR2 is YFSETQ. The CDR3 spans 14 residues. CDR3 in amino acids: CASSPAGQDQPRHF. The CDR3, as DNA: TGCGCCAGCAGCCCGGCGGGGCAGGACCAGCCCCGGCATTTT.

This chain connects TRBV18 to TRBJ2-7, with a weak D call TRBD1 (6 bases). Germline V gene sequence: CDR1 KGHSH, CDR2 LQKENI. CDR3 size: 14 residues. V lost 1 base to trimming and J lost 4 bases, with 11 bases between them. The CDR3 here is CASSPLRQVYEQYF. The CDR3 DNA follows: TGTGCCAGCTCACCACTTAGACAGGTTTACGAGCAGTACTTC.

This chain connects TRBV19 to TRBJ1-2, with 7 bases that match TRBD1. Germline V gene lookup returns CDR1 LNHDA and CDR2 SQIVND (reference sequence). The CDR3 runs 16 residues. Unmatched junction bases numbered 12, after V lost 2 bases and J lost 6 bases. The CDR3 sequence is CASSIRTGPYRDGYTF. DNA of the CDR3: TGTGCCAGTAGTATACGGACAGGCCCCTATAGGGATGGCTACACCTTC. The whole variable domain, remainder taken from reference TRBV19 and TRBJ1-2, is DGGITQSPKYLFRKEGQNVTLSCEQNLNHDAMYWYRQDPGQGLRLIYYSQIVNDFQKGDIAEGYSVSREKKESFPLTVTSAQKNPTAFYLCASSIRTGPYRDGYTFGSGTRLTVV.

The chain links TRBV18 to TRBJ1-1, with TRBD1 matching 10 bases. The V gene end was trimmed by 4 bases and the J gene end by 0 bases; junction bases not matched to a gene: 2. This CDR3 contains 15 residues. CDR1 is KGHSH and CDR2 is LQKENI in the germline V gene. DNA of the CDR3: TGTGCCAGCTCACTAGGACAGGGGGTGAACACTGAAGCTTTCTTT. Its protein is CASSLGQGVNTEAFF.